These 12 T cell receptor beta chains were all obtained from the same sample, sequenced in a study of regulatory T cells in long-lasting Graves disease. Stated time point: newly diagnosed GD, antithyroid drugs for less than 3 months. TCR sequences were obtained from RNA taken from PBMCs. Construction of the TCR beta libraries employed iRepertoire HTBI primers in conjunction with Arm-PCR of CDR3 regions. MiXCR was run by TCRdb on the multiplex PCR reads, yielding one entry per CDR3 protein. The repertoire includes about 530,000 distinct CDR3 sequences, about 16% of them detected once, and around 25% sits in the top ten. These data are also associated with another study on T cells in Graves' hyperthyroidism and ophthalmopathy.

The source was peripheral blood mononuclear cells (PBMCs), collected at new diagnosis, from a patient treated with antithyroid drugs. All receptors come from a middle-aged woman with Graves disease.

This clonotype was counted many times. The chain recombines TRBV3-1 with TRBJ1-1; 8 bases fit TRBD1. The CDR3 extends over 15 amino acids. Germline values: CDR1 LGHDT, CDR2 YNNKEL (reference sequence). Trimming took 4 bases from V and 1 from J; bases not matched to a gene: 5. CDR3 amino acids: CASSPWDRPNTEAFF. CDR3 DNA sequence: TGTGCCAGCAGCCCCTGGGACAGGCCGAACACTGAAGCTTTCTTT. Full variable domain (rest looked up from reference TRBV3-1 and TRBJ1-1): DTAVSQTPKYLVTQMGNDKSIKCEQNLGHDTMYWYKQDSKKFLKIMFSYNNKELIINETVPNRFSPKSPDKAHLNLHINSLELGDSAVYFCASSPWDRPNTEAFFGQGTRLTVV.

This clonotype was observed many times. V and J are TRBV12-3 or TRBV12-4 and TRBJ1-4, with D unclear. The CDR3 length is 15 residues. V gave up 8 bases and J gave up 1 base, with 14 bases separating them. CDR3 coding DNA: TGTGCCAGCGTCTCGCGACTAGGAACTAATGAAAAACTGTTTTTT. Encoded protein: CASVSRLGTNEKLFF.

CDR3 protein: CASSDHRDFPRGTGELFF. CDR3 DNA: TGTGCCAGCAGCGACCATAGGGACTTCCCCCGGGGGACCGGGGAGCTGTTTTTT. This chain joins TRBV2 and TRBJ2-2; perhaps TRBD2 as D (6 bases). The CDR3 has 18 amino acids. The V gene's germline CDR1 is SNHLY and CDR2 FYNNEI. V shed 6 bases and J shed 5 bases, with 25 bases lying between them. The complete variable domain, with remaining parts taken from reference TRBV2 and TRBJ2-2, reads EPEVTQTPSHQVTQMGQEVILRCVPISNHLYFYWYRQILGQKVEFLVSFYNNEISEKSEIFDDQFSVERPDGSNFTLKIRSTKLEDSAMYFCASSDHRDFPRGTGELFFGEGSRLTVL.

This clonotype was detected many times. This chain joins TRBV11-2 and TRBJ1-1; tentative D call: TRBD1 (6 bases). Germline values: CDR1 SGHAT, CDR2 FQNNGV. There are 13 residues in the CDR3. Trimming removed 5 bases at V and 4 bases at J, with 11 bases between. CDR3 nucleotide sequence: TGTGCCAGCAGCCCAGGGGCGCTCACTGAAGCTTTCTTT. It translates to CASSPGALTEAFF.

To note about this clonotype: Mismatch with germline at one junction end may stem from a read error. The CDR3 region is CAGSSAGSRNSPLHF. CDR3 sequence (DNA): TGCGCCGGCAGCTCCGCAGGGAGCCGAAATTCACCCCTCCACTTT. The chain has TRBV5-1 and TRBJ1-6; tentatively, D is TRBD1 (5 bases). This CDR3 contains 15 residues. Germline V lookup: CDR1 SGHRS, CDR2 YFSETQ.

This clonotype was recorded many times. The chain has TRBV2 and TRBJ2-1; D might be TRBD2 (5 bases). V lost 7 bases, J lost 8 bases, and 9 bases lay in between. The CDR3 sequence is 11 residues long. CDR1 and CDR2 (germline): SNHLY, FYNNEI. The CDR3 nucleotides are TGTGCCAGCACGGAGGTCTATGAGCAGTTCTTC. Protein: CASTEVYEQFF.

The rearrangement uses TRBV5-1 and TRBJ2-1, with D perhaps matching TRBD2 (6 bases). The DNA end lines up better with TRBJ2-5; the J call may be wrong. Germline CDR1 and CDR2: SGHRS and YFSETQ. The CDR3 is 14 amino acids. In DNA form, the CDR3 reads TGCGCCAGCAGCGAACGGGACTCTCGAGAGACCCAGTACTTC. Translating it yields CASSERDSRETQYF.

The chain employs TRBV3-1 and TRBJ2-3; the match to TRBD2 covers 8 bases. CDR1 is LGHDT and CDR2 is YNNKEL in the germline V gene (reference sequence). The CDR3 is 14 residues long. V lost 7 bases to trimming and J lost 4 bases; unmatched junction nucleotides: 7. The CDR3 nucleotides are TGTGCCAGCATGCGGGGGGCCCGGGCAGATACGCAGTATTTT. It encodes CASMRGARADTQYF.

Comment on this clonotype: One base away lies a much larger clone, so this may be a sequencing read error. The chain carries TRBV7-2 and TRBJ2-2; unclear D gene. V was shortened by 7 bases and J by 5 bases, with 14 bases between the two germline ends. In germline, CDR1 is SGHTA, CDR2 FQGNSA. The CDR3 consists of 14 residues. The CDR3 DNA sequence: TGTGCCAGCATCAGTACACCTGGGACCGGGGAGCTGTTTTTT. It specifies CASISTPGTGELFF.

In this sample, this clonotype turned up many times. The chain carries TRBV20-1 and TRBJ2-5, with 9 bases identical to TRBD2. This CDR3 is 14 amino acids long. With 6 bases clipped from V and 5 bases from J, the junction kept 10 bases outside the gene matches. Germline CDR1 reads DFQATT; CDR2 reads SNEGSKA (reference sequence). The CDR3 coding sequence is TGCAGTGCCCCACTGGCGGGGGGGCCGGAGACCCAGTACTTC. Amino acids: CSAPLAGGPETQYF.

The sample holds many counts of this clonotype. This chain connects TRBV20-1 to TRBJ1-5; D is unresolved. CDR1 and CDR2 (germline): DFQATT, SNEGSKA (reference sequence). V was cut by 3 bases and J by 2 bases, with 14 bases left in between. This CDR3 spans 15 amino acids. The CDR3 coding sequence is TGCAGTGCTAGTCCAACAGCGGTGGGCAATCAGCCCCAGCATTTT. Translation: CSASPTAVGNQPQHF.

This clonotype was counted at least ten times. The rearrangement uses TRBV27 and TRBJ2-5, with D uncertain. Deletions cut 3 bases from V and 3 bases from J, with 8 bases between. Germline CDR1 and CDR2: MNHEY and SMNVEV (reference sequence). CDR3 size: 13 residues. CDR3 DNA sequence: TGTGCCAGCAGTTTCGGCCTCAAAGAGACCCAGTACTTC. Translation: CASSFGLKETQYF.